This T cell receptor beta chain comes out of a study of cytomegalovirus exposure and HLA in healthy donors. Findings and caveats of the study: Researchers reportedly found TCR beta sequences accurately predicted most subjects' HLA-A and HLA-B alleles. Several of the most significant clusters appeared linked to common viral pathogens, based on a later analysis.

Per the germline V gene, CDR1 is SGHTA and CDR2 is FQGTGA. This CDR3 spans 15 amino acids. V dropped 2 bases and J dropped 4; count of bases not matched to a gene: 3. This clone was counted between two and nine times. What it binds is not known. The primer mix had 60 Vbeta and 13 Jbeta primers. Data came from immunoSEQ multiplex PCR; TCRdb stores just in-frame clones and leaves some out. The sample has about 210,000 clones, less than 90% seen once. The rearrangement joins TRBV7-3 to TRBJ2-1; 9 bases fit TRBD2. The material sequenced was PBMCs. The TCR sequence derives from a woman in her 30s in good health and CMV-seronegative. CDR3 sequence: CASSLLAGDYNEQFF. The DNA of the CDR3 is TGTGCCAGCAGCTTATTAGCGGGAGATTACAATGAGCAGTTCTTC.